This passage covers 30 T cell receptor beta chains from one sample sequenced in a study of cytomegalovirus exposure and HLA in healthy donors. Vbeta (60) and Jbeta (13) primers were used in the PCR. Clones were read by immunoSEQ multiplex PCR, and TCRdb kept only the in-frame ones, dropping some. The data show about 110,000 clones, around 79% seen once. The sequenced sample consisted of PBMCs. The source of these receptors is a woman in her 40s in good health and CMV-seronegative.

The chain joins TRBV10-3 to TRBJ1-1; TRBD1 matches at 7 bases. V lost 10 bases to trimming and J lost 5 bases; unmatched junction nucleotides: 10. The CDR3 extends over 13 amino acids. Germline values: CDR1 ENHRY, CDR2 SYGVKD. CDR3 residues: CATGTGEETEAFF. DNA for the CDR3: TGTGCCACCGGTACAGGGGAGGAAACTGAAGCTTTCTTT.

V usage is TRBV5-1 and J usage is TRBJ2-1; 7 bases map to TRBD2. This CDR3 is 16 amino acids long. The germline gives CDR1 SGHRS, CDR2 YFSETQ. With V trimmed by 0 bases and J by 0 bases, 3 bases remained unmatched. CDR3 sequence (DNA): TGCGCCAGCAGCTTGGGCGGGAGCAGCTCCTACAATGAGCAGTTCTTC. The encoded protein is CASSLGGSSSYNEQFF.

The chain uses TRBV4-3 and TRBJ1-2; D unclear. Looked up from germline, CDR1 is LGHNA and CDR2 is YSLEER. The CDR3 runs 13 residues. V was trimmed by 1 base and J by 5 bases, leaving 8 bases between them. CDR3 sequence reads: CASSQVREYGYTF. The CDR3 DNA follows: TGCGCCAGCAGCCAAGTGCGGGAATATGGCTACACCTTC.

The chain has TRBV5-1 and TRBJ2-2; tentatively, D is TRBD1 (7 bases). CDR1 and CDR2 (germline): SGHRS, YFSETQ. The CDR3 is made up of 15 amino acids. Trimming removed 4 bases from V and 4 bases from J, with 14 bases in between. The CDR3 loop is CASSPQGGRTGELFF. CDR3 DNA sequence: TGCGCCAGCAGCCCCCAGGGGGGCCGCACCGGGGAGCTGTTTTTT.

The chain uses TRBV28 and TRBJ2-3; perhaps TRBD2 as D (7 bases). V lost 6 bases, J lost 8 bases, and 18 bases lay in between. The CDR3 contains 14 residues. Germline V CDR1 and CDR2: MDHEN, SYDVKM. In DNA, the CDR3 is TGTGCCAGCAGAGGGGGGGTCCAGCAGCGTACGCAGTATTTT. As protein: CASRGGVQQRTQYF.

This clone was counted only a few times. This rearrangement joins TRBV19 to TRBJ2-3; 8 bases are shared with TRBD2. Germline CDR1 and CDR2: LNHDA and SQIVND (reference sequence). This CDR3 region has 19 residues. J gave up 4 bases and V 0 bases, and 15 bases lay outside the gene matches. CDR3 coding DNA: TGTGCCAGTAGTATAGATCTAGGAGCGGGAGTTGGGGGTGCAGATACGCAGTATTTT. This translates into CASSIDLGAGVGGADTQYF. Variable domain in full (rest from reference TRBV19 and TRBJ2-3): DGGITQSPKYLFRKEGQNVTLSCEQNLNHDAMYWYRQDPGQGLRLIYYSQIVNDFQKGDIAEGYSVSREKKESFPLTVTSAQKNPTAFYLCASSIDLGAGVGGADTQYFGPGTRLTVL.

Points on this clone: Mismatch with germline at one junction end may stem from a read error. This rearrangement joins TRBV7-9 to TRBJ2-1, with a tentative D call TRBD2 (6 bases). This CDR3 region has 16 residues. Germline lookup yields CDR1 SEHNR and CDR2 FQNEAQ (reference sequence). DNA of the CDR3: TGTTCCAGCAGCGCCCGGAGGGTAGCCTCTCCCAATGAGCAGTTCTTC. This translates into CSSSARRVASPNEQFF.

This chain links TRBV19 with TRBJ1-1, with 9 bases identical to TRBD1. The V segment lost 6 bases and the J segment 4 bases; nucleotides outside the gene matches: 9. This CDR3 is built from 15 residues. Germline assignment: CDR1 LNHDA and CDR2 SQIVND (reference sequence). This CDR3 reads CASRGRQGGPTEAFF. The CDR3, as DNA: TGTGCCAGTAGGGGAAGACAGGGGGGGCCCACTGAAGCTTTCTTT.

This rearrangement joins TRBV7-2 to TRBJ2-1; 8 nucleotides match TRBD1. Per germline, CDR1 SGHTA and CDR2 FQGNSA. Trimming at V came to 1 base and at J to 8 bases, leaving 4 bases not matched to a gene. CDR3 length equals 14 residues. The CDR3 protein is CASSLGTGLHEQFF. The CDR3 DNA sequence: TGTGCCAGCAGCTTAGGGACAGGGCTCCATGAGCAGTTCTTC.

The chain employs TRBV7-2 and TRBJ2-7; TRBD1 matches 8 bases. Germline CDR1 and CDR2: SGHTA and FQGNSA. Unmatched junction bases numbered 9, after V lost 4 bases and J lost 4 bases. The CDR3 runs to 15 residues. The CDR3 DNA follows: TGTGCCAGCAGCTCTGGACAGGGTTCTAGGTACGAGCAGTACTTC. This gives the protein CASSSGQGSRYEQYF.

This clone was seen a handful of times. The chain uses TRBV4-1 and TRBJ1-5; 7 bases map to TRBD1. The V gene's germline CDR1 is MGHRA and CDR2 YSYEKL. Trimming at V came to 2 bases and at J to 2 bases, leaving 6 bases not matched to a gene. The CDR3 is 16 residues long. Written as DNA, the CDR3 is TGCGCCAGCAGCCAACCAACAGGGGTGCGCAATCAGCCCCAGCATTTT. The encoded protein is CASSQPTGVRNQPQHF.

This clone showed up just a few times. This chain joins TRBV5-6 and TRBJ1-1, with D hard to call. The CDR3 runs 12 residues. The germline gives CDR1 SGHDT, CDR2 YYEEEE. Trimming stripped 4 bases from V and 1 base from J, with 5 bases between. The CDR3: CASSPRNTEAFF. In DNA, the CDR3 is TGTGCCAGCAGCCCCAGGAACACTGAAGCTTTCTTT.

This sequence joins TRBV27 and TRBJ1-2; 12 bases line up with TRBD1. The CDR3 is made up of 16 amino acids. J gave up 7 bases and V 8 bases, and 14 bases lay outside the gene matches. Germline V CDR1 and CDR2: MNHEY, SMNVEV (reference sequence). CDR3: CASLSSRDRGLGGYTF. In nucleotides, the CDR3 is TGTGCCAGCCTCTCGAGCCGGGACAGGGGGCTTGGTGGCTACACCTTC.

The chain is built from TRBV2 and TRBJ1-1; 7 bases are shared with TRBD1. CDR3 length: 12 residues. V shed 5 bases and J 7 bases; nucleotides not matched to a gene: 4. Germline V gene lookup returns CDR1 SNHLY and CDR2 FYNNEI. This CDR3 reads CASSPRQGEAFF. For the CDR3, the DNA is TGTGCCAGCAGTCCACGACAGGGTGAAGCTTTCTTT.

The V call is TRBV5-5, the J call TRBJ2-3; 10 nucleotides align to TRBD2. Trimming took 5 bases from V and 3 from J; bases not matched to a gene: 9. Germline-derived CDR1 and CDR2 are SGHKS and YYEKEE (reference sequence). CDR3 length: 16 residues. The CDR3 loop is CASSGSGRAGTDTQYF. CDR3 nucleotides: TGTGCCAGCAGTGGGAGCGGGAGGGCCGGGACAGATACGCAGTATTTT.

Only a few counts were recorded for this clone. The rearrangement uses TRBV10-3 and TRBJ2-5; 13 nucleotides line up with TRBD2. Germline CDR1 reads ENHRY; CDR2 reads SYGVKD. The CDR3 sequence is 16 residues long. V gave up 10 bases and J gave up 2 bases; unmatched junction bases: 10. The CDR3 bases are TGTGCCACGGGGGGACTAGCGGGAAAGACGCAAGAGACCCAGTACTTC. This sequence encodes CATGGLAGKTQETQYF.

The CDR3 sequence: CASSGVDRGNYEQYF. CDR3 sequence (DNA): TGTGCCAGCAGCGGGGTGGACAGGGGCAACTACGAGCAGTACTTC. The genes are TRBV9 and TRBJ2-7, with 9 bases matching TRBD1. V lost 3 bases and J lost 3; bases outside the gene matches: 7. The germline gives CDR1 SGDLS, CDR2 YYNGEE. The CDR3 has 15 residues.

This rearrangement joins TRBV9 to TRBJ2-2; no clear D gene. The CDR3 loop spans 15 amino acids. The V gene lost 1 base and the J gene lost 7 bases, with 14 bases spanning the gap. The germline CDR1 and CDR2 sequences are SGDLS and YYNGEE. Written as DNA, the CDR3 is TGTGCCAGCAGCGTAACTCCCGACCGAGGCGGGGAGCTGTTTTTT. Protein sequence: CASSVTPDRGGELFF.

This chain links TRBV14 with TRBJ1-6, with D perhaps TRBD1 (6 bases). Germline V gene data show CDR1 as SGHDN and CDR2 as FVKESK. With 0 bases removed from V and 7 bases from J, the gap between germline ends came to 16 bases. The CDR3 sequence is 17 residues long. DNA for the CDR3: TGTGCCAGCAGCCAAGATGGGGGCTCCTCTTGGAATTCACCCCTCCACTTT. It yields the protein CASSQDGGSSWNSPLHF.

CDR3 sequence (DNA): TGCGCCAGCAGTGTCGGCCGAAGTGGTCAGGCCGAGAGGTATTTT. Protein: CASSVGRSGQAERYF. This chain uses TRBV10-2 with TRBJ2-3, with D unresolved. With 4 bases removed from V and 14 bases from J, the gap between germline ends came to 25 bases. The germline CDR1 and CDR2 sequences are WSHSY and SAAADI. The CDR3 is made up of 15 amino acids.

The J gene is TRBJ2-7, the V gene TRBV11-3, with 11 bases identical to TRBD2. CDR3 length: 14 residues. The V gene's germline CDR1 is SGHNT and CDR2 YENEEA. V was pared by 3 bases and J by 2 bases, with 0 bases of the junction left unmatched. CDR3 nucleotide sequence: TGTGCCAGCAGCTTGACTAGCGGGACCTACGAGCAGTACTTC. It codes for CASSLTSGTYEQYF.

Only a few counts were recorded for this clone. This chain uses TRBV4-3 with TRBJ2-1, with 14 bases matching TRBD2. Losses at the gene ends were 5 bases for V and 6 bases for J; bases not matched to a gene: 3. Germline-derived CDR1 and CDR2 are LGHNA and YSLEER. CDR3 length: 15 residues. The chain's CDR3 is CASSLTSGGVNEQFF. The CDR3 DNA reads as TGCGCCAGCAGCTTGACTAGCGGGGGGGTCAATGAGCAGTTCTTC.

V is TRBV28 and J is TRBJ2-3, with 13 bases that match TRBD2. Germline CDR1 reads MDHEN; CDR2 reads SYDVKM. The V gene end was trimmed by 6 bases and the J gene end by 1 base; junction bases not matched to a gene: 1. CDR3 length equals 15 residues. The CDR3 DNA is TGTGCCAGCAGGGGGACTAGCGGGGGCACAGATACGCAGTATTTT. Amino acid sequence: CASRGTSGGTDTQYF.

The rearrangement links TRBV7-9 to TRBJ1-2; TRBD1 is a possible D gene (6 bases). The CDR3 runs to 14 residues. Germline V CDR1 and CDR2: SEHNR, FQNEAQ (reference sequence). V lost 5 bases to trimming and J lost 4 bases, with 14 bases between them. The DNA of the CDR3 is TGTGCCAGCAGCCCGGCGACAGGTCCCTATGGCTACACCTTC. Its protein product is CASSPATGPYGYTF.

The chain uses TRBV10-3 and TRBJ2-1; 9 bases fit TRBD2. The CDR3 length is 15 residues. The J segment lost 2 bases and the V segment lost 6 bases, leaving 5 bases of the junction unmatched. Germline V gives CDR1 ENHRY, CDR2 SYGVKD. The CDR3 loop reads CAIRAQRGAYNEQFF. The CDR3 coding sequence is TGTGCCATCAGGGCACAGCGGGGGGCCTACAATGAGCAGTTCTTC.

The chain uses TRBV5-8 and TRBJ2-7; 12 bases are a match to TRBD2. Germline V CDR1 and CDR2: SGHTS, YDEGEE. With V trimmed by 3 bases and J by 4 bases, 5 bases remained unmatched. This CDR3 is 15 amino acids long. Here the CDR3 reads CASSSLTSGRYEQYF. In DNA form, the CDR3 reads TGTGCCAGCAGCTCCCTGACTAGCGGGAGATACGAGCAGTACTTC.

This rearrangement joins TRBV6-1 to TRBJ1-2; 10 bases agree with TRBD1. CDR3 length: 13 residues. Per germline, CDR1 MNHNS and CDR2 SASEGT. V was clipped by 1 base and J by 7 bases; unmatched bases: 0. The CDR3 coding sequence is TGTGCCAGCAGTGAAGGGACAGGGGGTGGCTACACCTTC. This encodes CASSEGTGGGYTF.

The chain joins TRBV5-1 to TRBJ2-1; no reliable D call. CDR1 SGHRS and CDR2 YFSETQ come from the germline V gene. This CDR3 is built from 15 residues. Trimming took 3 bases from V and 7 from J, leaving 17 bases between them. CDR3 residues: CASSSHTQTGNEQFF. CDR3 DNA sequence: TGCGCCAGCAGCTCCCACACACAAACGGGTAATGAGCAGTTCTTC.

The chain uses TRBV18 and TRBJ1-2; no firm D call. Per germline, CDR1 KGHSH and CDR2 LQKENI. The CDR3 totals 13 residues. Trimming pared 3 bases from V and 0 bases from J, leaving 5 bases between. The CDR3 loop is CASSPEPNYGYTF. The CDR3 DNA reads TGTGCCAGCTCACCGGAGCCTAACTATGGCTACACCTTC. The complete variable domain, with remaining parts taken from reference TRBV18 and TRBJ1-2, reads NAGVMQNPRHLVRRRGQEARLRCSPMKGHSHVYWYRQLPEEGLKFMVYLQKENIIDESGMPKERFSAEFPKEGPSILRIQQVVRGDSAAYFCASSPEPNYGYTFGSGTRLTVV.

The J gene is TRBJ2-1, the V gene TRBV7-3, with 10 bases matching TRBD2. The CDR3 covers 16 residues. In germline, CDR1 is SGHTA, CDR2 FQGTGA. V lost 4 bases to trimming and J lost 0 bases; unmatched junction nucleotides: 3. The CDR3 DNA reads TGTGCCAGCAGCTCACTAGCGGGGAGCTCCTACAATGAGCAGTTCTTC. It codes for CASSSLAGSSYNEQFF.